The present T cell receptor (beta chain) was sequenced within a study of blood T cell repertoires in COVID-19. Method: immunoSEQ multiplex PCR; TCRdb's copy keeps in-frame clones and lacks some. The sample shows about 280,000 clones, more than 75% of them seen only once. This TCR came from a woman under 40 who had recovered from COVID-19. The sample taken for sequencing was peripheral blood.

CDR3 DNA: TGTGCCAGTAGTCGGATGGGACAAAGCAATCAGCCCCAGCATTTT. Translated, it gives CASSRMGQSNQPQHF. The V and J genes are TRBV19 and TRBJ1-5; maybe TRBD1 (6 bases). The V end lost 5 bases, the J end lost 1 base, and 12 bases lay between the germline ends. The CDR3 sequence is 15 residues long. CDR1 LNHDA and CDR2 SQIVND come from the germline V gene (reference sequence).